Following are 27 T cell receptor beta chains from one sample sequenced in a study of T cell repertoires in cytomegalovirus infection. Via MiXCR, TCRdb re-called the reads, giving one row per CDR3 protein. This sample has 750,000 to 950,000 distinct CDR3 sequences, with 25% to 30% found just once. These receptors lack a known antigen. Sample: cultured CD8+ T cells from PBMCs, taken from culture after CMV antigen stimulation. The receptors shown here come from a human donor in good health (CMV status not recorded). Some clones in this sample may be carry-over from other donors' samples.

V is TRBV7-9 and J is TRBJ1-1, with 7 nucleotides matching TRBD1. The CDR3 loop spans 13 amino acids. The junction had 2 bases not matched to a gene; V was cut back by 3 bases and J by 4 bases. Germline values: CDR1 SEHNR, CDR2 FQNEAQ (reference sequence). The CDR3 DNA is TGTGCCAGCAGCTTTAAGGGGGCCACTGAAGCTTTCTTT. This translates into CASSFKGATEAFF.

The DNA for the CDR3 is TGTGCCAGCAGTTCCCTAGCGGGAGATACGCAGTATTTT. It is translated as CASSSLAGDTQYF. The chain employs TRBV12-3 or TRBV12-4 and TRBJ2-3; 8 nucleotides line up with TRBD2. The length of the CDR3 is 13 residues. V shed 4 bases and J 5 bases; nucleotides not matched to a gene: 2.

In its sample, this clonotype was seen many times. V and J are TRBV7-2 and TRBJ2-1, with D perhaps given as TRBD1 or TRBD2 (6 bases each). Trimming stripped 3 bases from V and 4 bases from J, with 13 bases between. This CDR3 spans 15 amino acids. The germline V gene encodes CDR1 SGHTA and CDR2 FQGNSA. The CDR3 loop is CASSFTGAPYNEQFF. CDR3 nucleotide sequence: TGTGCCAGCAGCTTCACGGGGGCACCGTACAATGAGCAGTTCTTC.

This clonotype was observed at least ten times. The chain employs TRBV7-8 and TRBJ2-5; D remains ambiguous. V lost 2 bases and J lost 2, with 12 bases in between. Germline CDR1 and CDR2: SGHVS and FQNEAQ. The CDR3 totals 15 residues. CDR3 in amino acids: CASSLLGIGQETQYF. In nucleotides, the CDR3 is TGTGCCAGCAGCTTACTAGGGATCGGACAAGAGACCCAGTACTTC. The full variable domain, its missing parts supplied by reference TRBV7-8 and TRBJ2-5, is GAGVSQSPRYKVAKRGQDVALRCDPISGHVSLFWYQQALGQGPEFLTYFQNEAQLDKSGLPSDRFFAERPEGSVSTLKIQRTQQEDSAVYLCASSLLGIGQETQYFGPGTRLLVL.

This clonotype was observed many times. The chain uses TRBV7-6 and TRBJ2-5; no firm D call. Between the trimmed V and J ends, which lost 5 bases and 3 bases, there was a span of 16 bases. Germline V gene sequence: CDR1 SGHVS, CDR2 FNYEAQ. The CDR3 runs 15 residues. The CDR3 protein is CASSRRTQPEETQYF. As DNA, the CDR3 is TGTGCCAGCAGCCGTAGGACCCAACCGGAAGAGACCCAGTACTTC.

The chain couples TRBV6-4 to TRBJ2-1, with TRBD2 identical over 13 bases. This CDR3 region has 14 residues. With 7 bases clipped from V and 9 bases from J, the junction kept 6 bases outside the gene matches. Germline V gives CDR1 MRHNA, CDR2 SNTAGT. The CDR3 DNA sequence: TGTGCCAGCAAAACTAGCGGGGGGGCATCTGAGCAGTTCTTC. Residues: CASKTSGGASEQFF.

Note on this clonotype: A junction boundary mismatches the germline segment, possibly from a read error. The chain employs TRBV7-6 and TRBJ1-1, with D unclear. The germline V gene encodes CDR1 SGHVS and CDR2 FNYEAQ. The CDR3 has 13 residues. The CDR3 reads CASSPSGRSEAFF. DNA of the CDR3: TGTGCTAGCAGCCCCTCCGGCCGGAGCGAAGCTTTCTTT.

Note on this clonotype: At one boundary the junction diverges from the germline segment, which might be a read error. CDR3 sequence (DNA): TGTACCAGCACTTCGACAGGGGGTCTAAGCTATGGCTACACCTTC. Residues: CTSTSTGGLSYGYTF. The chain uses TRBV27 and TRBJ1-2, with TRBD1 matching 9 bases. The CDR3 covers 15 residues. In germline, CDR1 is MNHEY, CDR2 SMNVEV (reference sequence).

This clonotype was seen ten or more times. The rearrangement uses TRBV7-6 and TRBJ2-1, with TRBD2 matching 9 bases. J lost 3 bases, V lost 2 bases, and 8 bases had no gene match. CDR1 is SGHVS and CDR2 is FNYEAQ in the germline V gene. The CDR3 runs to 17 residues. DNA of the CDR3: TGTGCCAGCAGCTTAAGTGGGCGGGGGGGGATCTACAATGAGCAGTTCTTC. This translates into CASSLSGRGGIYNEQFF.

V and J are TRBV12-3 or TRBV12-4 and TRBJ2-5; no clear D gene. The CDR3 is 14 amino acids. V was pared by 3 bases and J by 5 bases, with 13 bases between. CDR3 region: CASSFPGRWETQYF. In DNA form, the CDR3 reads TGTGCCAGCAGTTTCCCCGGACGCTGGGAGACCCAGTACTTC.

The gene calls are TRBV5-5 and TRBJ2-7; D unclear. The germline V gene encodes CDR1 SGHKS and CDR2 YYEKEE (reference sequence). The CDR3 extends over 12 amino acids. Trimming removed 1 base at V and 6 bases at J, with 8 bases between. The CDR3 is CASSLSTVEQYV. CDR3 coding DNA: TGTGCCAGCAGCTTGTCGACGGTCGAGCAGTACGTC.

This rearrangement joins TRBV6-6 to TRBJ1-1; D not resolved. The V gene's germline CDR1 is MNHNY and CDR2 SVGAGI (reference sequence). The CDR3 sequence is 13 residues long. The V and J ends lost 7 bases and 1 base respectively, with 10 bases between them. CDR3 coding DNA: TGTGCCAGCACCAAGATCCCGAACACTGAAGCTTTCTTT. This codes for CASTKIPNTEAFF.

In its sample, this clonotype was seen a few times. The V gene is TRBV19, the J gene TRBJ1-1; TRBD1 agrees at 7 bases. The CDR3 is 15 amino acids. Trimming took 5 bases from V and 0 from J; bases not matched to a gene: 6. The germline V gene has CDR1 LNHDA and CDR2 SQIVND (reference sequence). As DNA, the CDR3 is TGTGCCAGTAGTGAGTACAGGGGCTTGAACACTGAAGCTTTCTTT. It specifies CASSEYRGLNTEAFF.

V and J are TRBV12-3 or TRBV12-4 and TRBJ1-6; D is unclear. V lost 4 bases, J lost 5 bases, and 3 bases lay in between. CDR3 length: 12 amino acids. CDR3 nucleotides: TGTGCCAGCAGTTCAGATAATTCACCCCTCCACTTT. Translating gives CASSSDNSPLHF.

The chain links TRBV12-5 to TRBJ1-1; 7 bases are shared with TRBD1. This CDR3 has 11 amino acids. The trim removed 6 bases at V and 8 bases at J, leaving 3 bases unmatched. Germline loops: CDR1 LGHNT, CDR2 FRNRAP. In DNA form, the CDR3 reads TGTGCTAGTGGCCGGACAGGCGAAGCTTTCTTT. Translation: CASGRTGEAFF.

The V gene is TRBV6-5, the J gene TRBJ2-2; D is unresolved. This CDR3 spans 16 amino acids. Germline V lookup: CDR1 MNHEY, CDR2 SVGAGI. Deletions cut 2 bases from V and 0 bases from J, with 10 bases between. The CDR3 is CASSYLGFANTGELFF. CDR3 coding DNA: TGTGCCAGCAGTTACCTCGGGTTCGCGAACACCGGGGAGCTGTTTTTT.

The gene calls are TRBV11-2 and TRBJ2-3; D uncertain. The CDR3 has 14 residues. The germline V and J ends were trimmed by 6 bases and 3 bases, with 13 bases remaining between them. Per the germline V gene, CDR1 is SGHAT and CDR2 is FQNNGV. CDR3 in amino acids: CASSLDGPTDTQYF. The CDR3 coding sequence is TGTGCCAGCAGTTTGGATGGTCCGACAGATACGCAGTATTTT.

A word on this clonotype: A junction end diverges from the germline sequence, so it may reflect a read error. V usage is TRBV6-2 or TRBV6-3 and J usage is TRBJ2-3; 8 bases map to TRBD2. The CDR3 loop spans 16 amino acids. Per germline, CDR1 MNHEY and CDR2 SVGEGT. In nucleotides, the CDR3 is TGTGCCAGCAGTGTATTCAAGCGGGGGACCACAGAAACGCAGTATTTT. It yields the protein CASSVFKRGTTETQYF.

This chain joins TRBV11-2 and TRBJ2-1, with D tentatively TRBD1 or TRBD2 (6 bases each). The V gene's germline CDR1 is SGHAT and CDR2 FQNNGV. Trimming shortened V by 2 bases and J by 8 bases, and 16 bases separated the two germline ends. The CDR3 runs 15 residues. CDR3: CASSLRQGRLDEQFF. The CDR3 region has the DNA TGTGCCAGCAGCTTACGGCAGGGGAGGTTGGATGAGCAGTTCTTC.

This clonotype showed up many times. The CDR3 DNA reads as TGTGCCAGCAGCCCGGGACAGGGTGGGGAGCAGTTCTTC. This sequence encodes CASSPGQGGEQFF. The rearrangement links TRBV7-8 to TRBJ2-1, with 9 positions matching TRBD1. J gave up 10 bases and V 5 bases, and 6 bases lay outside the gene matches. Per the germline V gene, CDR1 is SGHVS and CDR2 is FQNEAQ. The CDR3 runs to 13 residues.

In this sample, this clonotype turned up a few times. The chain combines TRBV4-1 with TRBJ1-3; tentative D call: TRBD1 (6 bases). This CDR3 spans 17 amino acids. V lost 2 bases, J lost 0 bases, and 14 bases lay in between. Per the germline V gene, CDR1 is MGHRA and CDR2 is YSYEKL. Here the CDR3 DNA reads TGCGCCAGCAGCCAAATTGGACAGTTTAGCTCTGGAAACACCATATATTTT. Amino acids: CASSQIGQFSSGNTIYF.

This chain connects TRBV5-6 to TRBJ1-3; maybe TRBD1 (5 bases). Germline CDR1 is SGHDT and CDR2 is YYEEEE. The CDR3 length is 12 residues. Trimming stripped 7 bases from V and 7 bases from J, with 12 bases between. This CDR3 is CASRYGGNTIYF. As DNA, the CDR3 is TGTGCCAGCCGCTACGGGGGGAACACCATATATTTT.

This rearrangement joins TRBV7-9 to TRBJ2-1; TRBD1 matches at 7 bases. Germline V gene sequence: CDR1 SEHNR, CDR2 FQNEAQ (reference sequence). There are 12 residues in the CDR3. J was trimmed by 10 bases and V by 5 bases; bases with no gene match: 5. The CDR3 region has the DNA TGTGCCAGCAGCACCAGGGGGACCGAGCAGTTCTTC. Protein: CASSTRGTEQFF.

This chain joins TRBV19 and TRBJ2-1, with 14 bases matching TRBD2. CDR3 size: 19 residues. Germline CDR1 LNHDA, CDR2 SQIVND (reference sequence). V was pared by 3 bases and J by 3 bases, with 10 bases of the junction left unmatched. CDR3 loop: CASSMQDPGLAGVYNEQFF. The CDR3, as DNA: TGTGCCAGTAGTATGCAGGATCCGGGACTAGCGGGGGTCTACAATGAGCAGTTCTTC.

This clonotype has at least ten counts. The gene calls are TRBV10-3 and TRBJ1-2; TRBD1 matches at 9 bases. CDR1 and CDR2 from the germline V gene are ENHRY and SYGVKD. The CDR3 spans 14 residues. V lost 6 bases to trimming and J lost 6 bases; unmatched junction nucleotides: 8. In DNA, the CDR3 is TGTGCCATCAGCCCGGGACAGGGTGTTAATGGCTACACCTTC. Translating gives CAISPGQGVNGYTF.

This clonotype appeared a few times. This chain uses TRBV27 with TRBJ1-2; no reliable D call. V gave up 7 bases and J gave up 7 bases, with 16 bases separating them. The CDR3 loop spans 13 amino acids. CDR1 is MNHEY and CDR2 is SMNVEV in the germline V gene (reference sequence). In nucleotides, the CDR3 is TGTGCCAGCACCCCAAGTTTGGGGATTGGCTACACCTTC. It is translated as CASTPSLGIGYTF.

This clonotype showed up just a few times. Here the CDR3 DNA reads TGTGCCAGCACCGAGTCCCAGGGAGACACTGAAGCTTTCTTT. It encodes CASTESQGDTEAFF. This chain uses TRBV5-6 with TRBJ1-1; D might be TRBD1 (5 bases). In germline, CDR1 is SGHDT, CDR2 YYEEEE. The CDR3 consists of 14 residues. V lost 6 bases, J lost 3 bases, and 15 bases lay in between.